One T cell receptor (beta chain) is described in this entry. Its antigen is unknown. This record comes from a study of CD8+ T cells in alopecia areata. Study overall: Administration of oral tofacitinib to treated patients was at 5 to 10 mg twice daily.

The CDR3 has 15 residues. Germline CDR1 reads SSHAT; CDR2 reads FNYEAQ (reference sequence). The J segment lost 3 bases and the V segment lost 5 bases, leaving 6 bases of the junction unmatched. Treatment: oral pan-JAK inhibitor, 5-10 mg twice daily. Alopecia areata patients had lesional scalp punch biopsies and peripheral blood taken from them. General study results and limits: In lesional scalp, particularly from alopecia totalis/universalis, clonality was higher than in normal scalp. Throughout tofacitinib, many expanded lesional clones continued to persist in scalp and blood.

Extracted RNA was reverse transcribed, and the resulting cDNA served as sequencing template. The table came from immunoSEQ multiplex PCR; TCRdb's copy has only in-frame clones and leaves some out. The data show 150,000 to 200,000 clones, 50% to 70% seen once. The sample here was CD4+ T cells sorted from blood, taken around week 47, from a patient treated with tofacitinib. This TCR was sampled from a human donor with alopecia areata. The rearrangement uses TRBV7-7 and TRBJ2-2; 7 bases match TRBD2. The CDR3 DNA sequence: TGTGCCAGCAGCCCAAGCGGGGCTTACACCGGGGAGCTGTTTTTT. Its protein product is CASSPSGAYTGELFF.